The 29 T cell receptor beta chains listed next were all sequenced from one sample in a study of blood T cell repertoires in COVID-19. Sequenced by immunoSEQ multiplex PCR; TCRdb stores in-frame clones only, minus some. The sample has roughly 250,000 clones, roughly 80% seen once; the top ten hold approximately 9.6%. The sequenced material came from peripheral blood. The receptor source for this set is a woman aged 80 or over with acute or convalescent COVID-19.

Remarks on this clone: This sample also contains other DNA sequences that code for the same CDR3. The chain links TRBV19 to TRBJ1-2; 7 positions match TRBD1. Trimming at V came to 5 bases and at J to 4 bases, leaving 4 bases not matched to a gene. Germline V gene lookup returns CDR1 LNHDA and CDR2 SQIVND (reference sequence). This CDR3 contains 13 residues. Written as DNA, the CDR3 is TGTGCCAGTAGTGGCCAGGGGGGCTATGGCTACACCTTC. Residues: CASSGQGGYGYTF.

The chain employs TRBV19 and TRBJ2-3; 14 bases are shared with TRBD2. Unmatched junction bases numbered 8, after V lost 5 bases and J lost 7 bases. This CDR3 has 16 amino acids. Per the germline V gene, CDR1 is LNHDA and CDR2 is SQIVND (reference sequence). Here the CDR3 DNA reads TGTGCCAGTAGTTCCCCCGGGACTAGCGGGGGAAATACGCAGTATTTT. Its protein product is CASSSPGTSGGNTQYF.

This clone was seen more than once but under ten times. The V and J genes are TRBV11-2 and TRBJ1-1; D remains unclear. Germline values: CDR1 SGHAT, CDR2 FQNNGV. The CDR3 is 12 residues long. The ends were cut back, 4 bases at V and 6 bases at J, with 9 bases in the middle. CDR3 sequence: CASSSRPSEAFF. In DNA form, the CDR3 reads TGTGCCAGCAGCTCTAGACCTTCTGAAGCTTTCTTT.

CDR3 nucleotide sequence: TGTGCCAGCAGCGCCCGACAGGCCGCTAGCACAGATACGCAGTATTTT. It yields the protein CASSARQAASTDTQYF. The chain links TRBV7-3 to TRBJ2-3, with a possible D match to TRBD1 (6 bases). Germline assignment: CDR1 SGHTA and CDR2 FQGTGA. This CDR3 is 16 amino acids long. V was cut by 5 bases and J by 0 bases, with 15 bases left in between.

CDR3: CASSLVGGRETQYF. The CDR3 DNA reads TGCGCCAGCAGCTTGGTGGGGGGGCGAGAGACCCAGTACTTC. The chain combines TRBV5-1 with TRBJ2-5; weak D call: TRBD2 (7 bases). The V end lost 0 bases, the J end lost 4 bases, and 10 bases lay between the germline ends. The CDR3 consists of 14 residues. From germline, CDR1 is SGHRS and CDR2 YFSETQ. The full variable domain, with the rest looked up from reference TRBV5-1 and TRBJ2-5, is KAGVTQTPRYLIKTRGQQVTLSCSPISGHRSVSWYQQTPGQGLQFLFEYFSETQRNKGNFPGRFSGRQFSNSRSEMNVSTLELGDSALYLCASSLVGGRETQYFGPGTRLLVL.

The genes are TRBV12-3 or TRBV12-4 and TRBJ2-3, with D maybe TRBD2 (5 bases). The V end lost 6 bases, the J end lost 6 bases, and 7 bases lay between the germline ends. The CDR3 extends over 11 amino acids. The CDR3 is CASRSGDTQYF. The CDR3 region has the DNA TGTGCCAGCAGGTCGGGGGATACGCAGTATTTT.

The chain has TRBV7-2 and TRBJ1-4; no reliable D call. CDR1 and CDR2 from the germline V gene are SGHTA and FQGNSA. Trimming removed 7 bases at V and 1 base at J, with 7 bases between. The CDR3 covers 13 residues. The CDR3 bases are TGTGCCAGCACCGAGGGAACTAATGAAAAACTGTTTTTT. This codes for CASTEGTNEKLFF.

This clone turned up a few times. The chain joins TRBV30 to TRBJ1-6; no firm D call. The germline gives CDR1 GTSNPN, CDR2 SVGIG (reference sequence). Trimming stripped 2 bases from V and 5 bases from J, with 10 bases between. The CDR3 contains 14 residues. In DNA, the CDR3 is TGTGCCTGGAGTCTTTGGCAGAATAATTCACCCCTCCACTTT. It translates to CAWSLWQNNSPLHF. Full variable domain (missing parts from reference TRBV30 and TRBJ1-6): SQTIHQWPATLVQPVGSPLSLECTVEGTSNPNLYWYRQAAGRGLQLLFYSVGIGQISSEVPQNLSASRPQDRQFILSSKKLLLSDSGFYLCAWSLWQNNSPLHFGNGTRLTVT.

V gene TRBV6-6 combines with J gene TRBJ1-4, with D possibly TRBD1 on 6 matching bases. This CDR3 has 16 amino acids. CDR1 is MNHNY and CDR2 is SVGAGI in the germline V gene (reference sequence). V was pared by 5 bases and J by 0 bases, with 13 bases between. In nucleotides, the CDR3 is TGTGCCAGCAGTGCCGCAGGGGTGGCAACTAATGAAAAACTGTTTTTT. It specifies CASSAAGVATNEKLFF.

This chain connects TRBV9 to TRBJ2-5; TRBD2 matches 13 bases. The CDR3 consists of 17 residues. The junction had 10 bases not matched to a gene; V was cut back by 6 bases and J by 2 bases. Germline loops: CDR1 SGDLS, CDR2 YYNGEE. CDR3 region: CASTLGLAGDLQETQYF. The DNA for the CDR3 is TGTGCCAGCACCCTTGGACTAGCGGGGGACCTACAAGAGACCCAGTACTTC.

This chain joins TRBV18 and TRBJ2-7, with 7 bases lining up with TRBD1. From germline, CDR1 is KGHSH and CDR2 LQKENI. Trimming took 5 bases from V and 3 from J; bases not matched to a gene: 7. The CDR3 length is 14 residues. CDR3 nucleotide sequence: TGTGCCAGCTCATCCAGACAGGGTTTCTACGAGCAGTACTTC. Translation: CASSSRQGFYEQYF.

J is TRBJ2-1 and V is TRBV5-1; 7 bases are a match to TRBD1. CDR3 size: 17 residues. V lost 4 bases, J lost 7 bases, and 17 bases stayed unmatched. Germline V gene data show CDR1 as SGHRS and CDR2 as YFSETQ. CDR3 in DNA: TGCGCCAGCAGCGCCGGAAGGGGGCAAGGGGCGGGTAATGAGCAGTTCTTC. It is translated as CASSAGRGQGAGNEQFF.

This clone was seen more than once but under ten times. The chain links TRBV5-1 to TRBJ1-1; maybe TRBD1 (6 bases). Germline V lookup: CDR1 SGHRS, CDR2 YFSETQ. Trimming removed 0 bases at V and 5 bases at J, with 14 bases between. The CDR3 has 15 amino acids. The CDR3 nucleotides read TGCGCCAGCAGCTTGGTAGGGGGTAGAGGTACTGAAGCTTTCTTT. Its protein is CASSLVGGRGTEAFF.

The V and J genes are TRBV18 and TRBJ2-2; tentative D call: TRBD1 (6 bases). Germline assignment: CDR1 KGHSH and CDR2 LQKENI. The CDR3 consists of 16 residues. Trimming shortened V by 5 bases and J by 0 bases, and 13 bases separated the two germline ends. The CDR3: CASSTRDISNTGELFF. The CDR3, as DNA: TGTGCCAGCTCAACCCGGGACATTTCGAACACCGGGGAGCTGTTTTTT.

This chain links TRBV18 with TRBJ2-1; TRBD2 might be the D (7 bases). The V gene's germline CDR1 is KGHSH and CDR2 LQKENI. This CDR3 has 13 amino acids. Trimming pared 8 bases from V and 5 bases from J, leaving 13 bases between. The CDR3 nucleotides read TGTGCCAGCGCGGGGGCCCTACACAATGAGCAGTTCTTC. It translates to CASAGALHNEQFF.

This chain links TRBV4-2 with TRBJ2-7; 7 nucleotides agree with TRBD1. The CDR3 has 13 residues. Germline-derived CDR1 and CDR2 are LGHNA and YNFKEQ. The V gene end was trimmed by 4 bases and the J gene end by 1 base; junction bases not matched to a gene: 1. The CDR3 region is CASSLGQSYEQYF. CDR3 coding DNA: TGTGCCAGCAGCCTGGGACAGTCCTACGAGCAGTACTTC.

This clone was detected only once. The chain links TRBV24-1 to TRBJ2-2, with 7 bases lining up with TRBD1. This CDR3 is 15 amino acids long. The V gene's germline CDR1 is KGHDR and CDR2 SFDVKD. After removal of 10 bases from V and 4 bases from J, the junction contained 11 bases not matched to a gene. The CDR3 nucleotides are TGTGCCACTTCTCGACAGGGAGTGATCACCGGGGAGCTGTTTTTT. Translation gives CATSRQGVITGELFF.

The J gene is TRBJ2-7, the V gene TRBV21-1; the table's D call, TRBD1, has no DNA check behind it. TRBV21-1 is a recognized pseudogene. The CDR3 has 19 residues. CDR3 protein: CASSKWGLHLGQGPYEQYF. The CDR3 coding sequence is TGTGCCAGCAGCAAATGGGGGCTCCATTTGGGACAGGGGCCCTACGAGCAGTACTTC.

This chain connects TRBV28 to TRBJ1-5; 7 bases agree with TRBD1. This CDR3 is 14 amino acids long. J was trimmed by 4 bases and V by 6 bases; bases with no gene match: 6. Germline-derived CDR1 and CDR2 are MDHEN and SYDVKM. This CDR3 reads CASSWDRTNQPQHF. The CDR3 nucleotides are TGTGCCAGCAGCTGGGACAGAACGAATCAGCCCCAGCATTTT.

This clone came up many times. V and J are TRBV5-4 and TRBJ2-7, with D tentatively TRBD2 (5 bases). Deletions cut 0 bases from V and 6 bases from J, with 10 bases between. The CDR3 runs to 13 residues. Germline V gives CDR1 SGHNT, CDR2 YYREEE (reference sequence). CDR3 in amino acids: CASSLVGVSEQYF. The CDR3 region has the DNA TGTGCCAGCAGCTTGGTCGGGGTCTCCGAGCAGTACTTC.

CDR3 sequence reads: CATSRADRGLGNEKLFF. The CDR3, as DNA: TGTGCCACCAGCAGAGCGGACAGGGGGCTCGGTAATGAAAAACTGTTTTTT. The chain couples TRBV15 to TRBJ1-4; 11 positions agree with TRBD1. Germline V CDR1 and CDR2: LNHNV, YYDKDF (reference sequence). This CDR3 region has 17 residues. The trim removed 1 base at V and 4 bases at J, leaving 5 bases unmatched. The entire variable domain, with the rest obtained from reference TRBV15 and TRBJ1-4, is as follows: DAMVIQNPRYQVTQFGKPVTLSCSQTLNHNVMYWYQQKSSQAPKLLFHYYDKDFNNEADTPDNFQSRRPNTSFCFLDIRSPGLGDTAMYLCATSRADRGLGNEKLFFGSGTQLSVL.

The CDR3 coding sequence is TGTGCCAGCAGCCAAGATGAAAAACCACTCCTCACAGGGTGTTTTCAGCCCCAGCATTTT. Residues: CASSQDEKPLLTGCFQPQHF. The chain is built from TRBV3-1 (or the pseudogene TRBV3-2) and TRBJ1-5, with a tentative D call TRBD1 (6 bases). V lost 0 bases, J lost 6 bases, and 27 bases lay in between. The germline V gene encodes CDR1 LGHDT and CDR2 YNNKEL (reference sequence). The CDR3 loop spans 20 amino acids.

CDR3 residues: CASSFTGGAQGFYGYTF. The CDR3 DNA follows: TGTGCCAGCAGCTTCACAGGGGGCGCCCAGGGTTTCTATGGCTACACCTTC. The J gene is TRBJ1-2, the V gene TRBV7-9, with TRBD1 matching 9 bases. The CDR3 covers 17 residues. The germline gives CDR1 SEHNR, CDR2 FQNEAQ (reference sequence). After removal of 3 bases from V and 4 bases from J, the junction contained 12 bases not matched to a gene.

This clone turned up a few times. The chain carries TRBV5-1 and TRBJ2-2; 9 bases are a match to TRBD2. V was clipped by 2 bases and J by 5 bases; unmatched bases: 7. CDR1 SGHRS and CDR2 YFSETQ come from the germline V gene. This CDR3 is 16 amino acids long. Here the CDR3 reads CASSLNAGGRTGELFF. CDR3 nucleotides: TGCGCCAGCAGCTTAAACGCGGGGGGGCGTACCGGGGAGCTGTTTTTT. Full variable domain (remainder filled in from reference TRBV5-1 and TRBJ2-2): KAGVTQTPRYLIKTRGQQVTLSCSPISGHRSVSWYQQTPGQGLQFLFEYFSETQRNKGNFPGRFSGRQFSNSRSEMNVSTLELGDSALYLCASSLNAGGRTGELFFGEGSRLTVL.

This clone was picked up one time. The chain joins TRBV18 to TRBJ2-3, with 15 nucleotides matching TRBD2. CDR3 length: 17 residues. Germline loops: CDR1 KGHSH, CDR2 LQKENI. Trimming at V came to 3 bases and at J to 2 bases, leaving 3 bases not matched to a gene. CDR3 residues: CASSPRTSGGDTDTQYF. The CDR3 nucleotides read TGTGCCAGCTCACCGAGGACTAGCGGGGGGGACACAGATACGCAGTATTTT. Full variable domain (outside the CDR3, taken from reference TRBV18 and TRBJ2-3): NAGVMQNPRHLVRRRGQEARLRCSPMKGHSHVYWYRQLPEEGLKFMVYLQKENIIDESGMPKERFSAEFPKEGPSILRIQQVVRGDSAAYFCASSPRTSGGDTDTQYFGPGTRLTVL.

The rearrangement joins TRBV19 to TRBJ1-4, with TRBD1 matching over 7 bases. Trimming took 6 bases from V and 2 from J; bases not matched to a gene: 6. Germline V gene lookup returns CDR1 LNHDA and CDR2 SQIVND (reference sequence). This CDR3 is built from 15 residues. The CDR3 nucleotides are TGTGCCAGTAGACCAAGACAGGGCACTAATGAAAAACTGTTTTTT. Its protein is CASRPRQGTNEKLFF.

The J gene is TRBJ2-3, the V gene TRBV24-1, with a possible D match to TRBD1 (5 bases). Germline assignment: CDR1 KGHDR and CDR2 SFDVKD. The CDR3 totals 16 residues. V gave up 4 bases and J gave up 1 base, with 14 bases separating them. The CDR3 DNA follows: TGTGCCACCAGTGACCCCAGGGCCTTGGGCACAGATACGCAGTATTTT. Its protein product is CATSDPRALGTDTQYF.

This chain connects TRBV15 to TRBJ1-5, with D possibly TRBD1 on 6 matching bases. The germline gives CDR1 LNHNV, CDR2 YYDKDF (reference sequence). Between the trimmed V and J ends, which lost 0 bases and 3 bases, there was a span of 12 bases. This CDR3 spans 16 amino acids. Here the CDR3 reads CATSRDLNRDNQPQHF. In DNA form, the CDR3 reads TGTGCCACCAGCAGAGATCTTAACAGGGACAATCAGCCCCAGCATTTT. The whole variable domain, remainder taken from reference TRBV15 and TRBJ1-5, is DAMVIQNPRYQVTQFGKPVTLSCSQTLNHNVMYWYQQKSSQAPKLLFHYYDKDFNNEADTPDNFQSRRPNTSFCFLDIRSPGLGDTAMYLCATSRDLNRDNQPQHFGDGTRLSIL.

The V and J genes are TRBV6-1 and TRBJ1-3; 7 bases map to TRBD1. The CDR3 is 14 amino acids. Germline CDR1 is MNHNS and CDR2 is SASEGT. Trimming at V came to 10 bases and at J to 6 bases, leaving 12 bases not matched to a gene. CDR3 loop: CAITERGLVNTIYF. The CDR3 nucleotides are TGTGCCATCACTGAAAGGGGGCTGGTAAACACCATATATTTT.